The 15 T cell receptor beta chains given below trace back to one sample, sequenced in a study of blood T cell repertoires in COVID-19. Sequencing used immunoSEQ multiplex PCR; TCRdb keeps in-frame clones, though not all of them. Here the sample spans approximately 250,000 clones, 84% being singletons. Material for sequencing was peripheral blood. These receptors all stem from a human donor in a cohort sampled during active COVID-19.

This clone appeared once. The J gene is TRBJ2-1, the V gene TRBV6-2 or TRBV6-3; 10 bases align to TRBD1. Looked up from germline, CDR1 is MNHEY and CDR2 is SVGEGT. The ends lost 6 bases at V and 7 bases at J; junction bases unmatched: 9. There are 15 residues in the CDR3. CDR3 amino acids: CASSLMDRGFNEQFF. CDR3 in DNA: TGTGCCAGCAGCCTAATGGACAGGGGGTTTAATGAGCAGTTCTTC.

This clone appeared a single time. This chain joins TRBV28 and TRBJ1-4, with D unresolved. Looked up from germline, CDR1 is MDHEN and CDR2 is SYDVKM. The CDR3 covers 15 residues. Deletions cut 2 bases from V and 4 bases from J, with 11 bases between. The CDR3 sequence: CASSLPLGLNEKLFF. The CDR3 bases are TGTGCCAGCAGTTTACCTCTGGGCCTTAATGAAAAACTGTTTTTT.

The V and J genes are TRBV5-4 and TRBJ2-7; 9 bases agree with TRBD2. The CDR3 contains 14 residues. The junction had 9 bases not matched to a gene; V was cut back by 4 bases and J by 7 bases. Germline loops: CDR1 SGHNT, CDR2 YYREEE (reference sequence). The CDR3 coding sequence is TGTGCCAGCAGCCCAGCGGGGGGTAACAAAGAGCAGTACTTC. The encoded protein is CASSPAGGNKEQYF.

The count of this clone is one. The chain is built from TRBV7-2 and TRBJ1-5; 9 nucleotides line up with TRBD1. With 6 bases clipped from V and 7 bases from J, the junction kept 7 bases outside the gene matches. Germline assignment: CDR1 SGHTA and CDR2 FQGNSA. CDR3 size: 14 residues. The CDR3 DNA is TGTGCCAGCAGTTTGGACAGGGGAAGGCAGCCCCAGCATTTT. Protein sequence: CASSLDRGRQPQHF.

V and J are TRBV19 and TRBJ1-3; D is perhaps TRBD1 (5 bases). This CDR3 region has 16 residues. V lost 7 bases, J lost 1 base, and 17 bases lay in between. Germline lookup yields CDR1 LNHDA and CDR2 SQIVND (reference sequence). CDR3 nucleotides: TGTGCCAGTACCGGGGGACGGCGGACTTCTGGAAACACCATATATTTT. Amino acids: CASTGGRRTSGNTIYF.

The J gene is TRBJ1-3, the V gene TRBV6-1; D is unclear. The CDR3 runs to 15 residues. Germline loops: CDR1 MNHNS, CDR2 SASEGT. The ends were cut back, 1 base at V and 7 bases at J, with 14 bases in the middle. The CDR3 loop reads CASSEVAAERNTIYF. The CDR3 region has the DNA TGTGCCAGCAGTGAAGTCGCGGCAGAGCGGAACACCATATATTTT.

The V gene is TRBV7-9, the J gene TRBJ2-1; D may be TRBD2 (5 bases). The V and J ends lost 7 bases and 0 bases respectively, with 7 bases between them. Per the germline V gene, CDR1 is SEHNR and CDR2 is FQNEAQ (reference sequence). This CDR3 comprises 13 residues. CDR3: CASNAGSYNEQFF. The DNA for the CDR3 is TGTGCCAGCAATGCGGGCTCCTACAATGAGCAGTTCTTC.

J is TRBJ2-7 and V is TRBV19, with 11 bases aligning to TRBD2. The CDR3 runs 16 residues. Germline CDR1 reads LNHDA; CDR2 reads SQIVND (reference sequence). J gave up 0 bases and V 11 bases, and 12 bases lay outside the gene matches. DNA of the CDR3: TGTGCCCCCGGGCTAGCGGGAGGCCGGAGCTCCTACGAGCAGTACTTC. It encodes CAPGLAGGRSSYEQYF.

The chain has TRBV6-5 and TRBJ2-1; no definite D call. This CDR3 region has 13 residues. Germline values: CDR1 MNHEY, CDR2 SVGAGI. The V gene lost 0 bases and the J gene lost 5 bases, with 5 bases spanning the gap. CDR3 residues: CASSYSQNNEQFF. Written as DNA, the CDR3 is TGTGCCAGCAGTTACTCCCAAAACAATGAGCAGTTCTTC.

The chain combines TRBV4-3 with TRBJ2-1; 8 bases agree with TRBD2. Germline V lookup: CDR1 LGHNA, CDR2 YSLEER. CDR3 length: 17 residues. Germline trimming cut 0 bases from V and 0 bases from J; bases unmatched to any gene: 4. Written as DNA, the CDR3 is TGCGCCAGCAGCCAAGAGGTAGCGGGGTCCTCCTACAATGAGCAGTTCTTC. This sequence encodes CASSQEVAGSSYNEQFF.

The rearrangement joins TRBV7-9 to TRBJ1-5; no definite D call. The CDR3 totals 15 residues. Per germline, CDR1 SEHNR and CDR2 FQNEAQ (reference sequence). Trimming removed 5 bases from V and 2 bases from J, with 13 bases in between. The CDR3 DNA reads as TGTGCCAGCAGCCCTCGAGGGTCGGGCAATCAGCCCCAGCATTTT. This encodes CASSPRGSGNQPQHF.

The chain recombines TRBV5-1 with TRBJ2-3; TRBD1 is a possible D gene (5 bases). The CDR3 is 13 amino acids. Trimming shortened V by 2 bases and J by 1 base, and 5 bases separated the two germline ends. The V gene's germline CDR1 is SGHRS and CDR2 YFSETQ. The CDR3 spells CASSFRGTDTQYF. CDR3 bases: TGCGCCAGCAGCTTCAGGGGCACAGATACGCAGTATTTT.

V is TRBV5-4 and J is TRBJ1-2, with TRBD1 matching 9 bases. The CDR3 totals 15 residues. The V segment lost 4 bases and the J segment 4 bases; nucleotides outside the gene matches: 8. Germline V gene data show CDR1 as SGHNT and CDR2 as YYREEE (reference sequence). The CDR3 bases are TGTGCCAGCAGCCTGCAGGACAGGGGTAGCTATGGCTACACCTTC. Its translation: CASSLQDRGSYGYTF.

The rearrangement links TRBV11-3 to TRBJ2-7; D perhaps matches TRBD1 (7 bases). The V end lost 5 bases, the J end lost 1 base, and 18 bases lay between the germline ends. Germline V lookup: CDR1 SGHNT, CDR2 YENEEA. The CDR3 is made up of 16 amino acids. The CDR3 DNA reads as TGTGCCAGCAGCCGTGGCGGGGACAGATTTTCCTACGAGCAGTACTTC. Residues: CASSRGGDRFSYEQYF.

The gene calls are TRBV11-3 and TRBJ2-2; D might be TRBD2 (5 bases). This CDR3 has 13 amino acids. Germline V gene lookup returns CDR1 SGHNT and CDR2 YENEEA. V was cut by 8 bases and J by 0 bases, with 7 bases left in between. CDR3 sequence: CASEGPNTGELFF. CDR3 sequence (DNA): TGTGCCAGCGAGGGCCCGAACACCGGGGAGCTGTTTTTT.